This TCR beta chain derives from a study of shared clonotypes between healthy human individuals. CDR1 and CDR2 (germline): SQVTM, ANQGSEA. The V segment lost 1 base and the J segment 4 bases; nucleotides outside the gene matches: 4. This CDR3 comprises 16 residues. Clones were read by immunoSEQ multiplex PCR, and TCRdb kept only the in-frame ones, dropping some. The sample lists about 820,000 clones; 92% were seen once. Positive CCR7 selection of CD45RO-negative cells yielded the naive CD8 cells, and terminally differentiated effector memory CD45RA+ cells were excluded. The specimen was naive CD8+ T cells sorted from blood. The receptor's source is a man aged 30-40 years in good health. This chain joins TRBV29-1 and TRBJ2-1, with 13 bases fitting TRBD2. CDR3 bases: TGCAGCGTTGAAGGACTAGCGGGAGGACTTTACAATGAGCAGTTCTTC. Its protein is CSVEGLAGGLYNEQFF.